This TCR beta chain was recorded in a study of cytomegalovirus exposure and HLA in healthy donors. The PCR contained 60 Vbeta and 13 Jbeta primers. Sequenced by immunoSEQ multiplex PCR; TCRdb stores in-frame clones only, minus some. Of 110,000 or so clones listed, around 75% are singletons. Germline assignment: CDR1 SGDLS and CDR2 YYNGEE. The length of the CDR3 is 15 residues. Losses at the gene ends were 2 bases for V and 7 bases for J; bases not matched to a gene: 5. A few counts support this clone. Sequencing input: PBMCs. The source is a young man in good health and CMV-seronegative. V gene TRBV9 combines with J gene TRBJ1-4; 10 nucleotides line up with TRBD1. The CDR3 region is CASSVDRGRGEKLFF. The DNA of the CDR3 is TGTGCCAGCAGCGTCGACAGGGGGCGAGGTGAAAAACTGTTTTTT.